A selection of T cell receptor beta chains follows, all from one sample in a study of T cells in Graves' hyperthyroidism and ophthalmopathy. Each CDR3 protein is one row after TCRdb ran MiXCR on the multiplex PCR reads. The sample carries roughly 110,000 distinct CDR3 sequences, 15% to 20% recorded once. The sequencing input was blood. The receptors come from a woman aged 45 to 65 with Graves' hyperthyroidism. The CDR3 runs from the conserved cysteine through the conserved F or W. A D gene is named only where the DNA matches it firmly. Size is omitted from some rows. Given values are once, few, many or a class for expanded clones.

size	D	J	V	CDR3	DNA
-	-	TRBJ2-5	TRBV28	CASSLRTGGQQETQYF	TGTGCCAGCAGTTTAAGGACCGGTGGGCAGCAAGAGACCCAGTACTTC
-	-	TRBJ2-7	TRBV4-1	CASSQVAGYLDEQYF	TGCGCCAGCAGCCAAGTCGCGGGGTATCTGGACGAGCAGTACTTC
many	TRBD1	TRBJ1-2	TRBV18	CASSTGGVDYTF	TGTGCCAGCTCTACAGGGGGGGTTGACTACACCTTC
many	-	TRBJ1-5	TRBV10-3	CAISDPRNSNQPQHF	TGTGCCATCAGTGACCCTAGAAATAGCAATCAGCCCCAGCATTTT
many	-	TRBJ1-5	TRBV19	CASSMGLQPQHF	TGTGCCAGTAGTATGGGACTTCAGCCCCAGCATTTT
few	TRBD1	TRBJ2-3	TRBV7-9	CASSFYRGTDTQYF	TGTGCCAGCAGCTTTTACAGGGGGACAGATACGCAGTATTTT
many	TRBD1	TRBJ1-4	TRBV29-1	CSVKTGPNEKLFF	TGCAGCGTTAAGACAGGGCCTAATGAAAAACTGTTTTTT
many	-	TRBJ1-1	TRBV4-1	CASSQAGDTEAFF	TGCGCCAGCAGTCAGGCAGGGGACACTGAAGCTTTCTTT
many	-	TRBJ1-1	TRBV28	CASSEIGPTNTEAFF	TGTGCCAGCAGCGAGATCGGACCAACGAACACTGAAGCTTTCTTT
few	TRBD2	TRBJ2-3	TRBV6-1	CASTLGLADSTDTQYF	TGTGCCAGCACCCTGGGACTAGCGGACAGCACAGATACGCAGTATTTT
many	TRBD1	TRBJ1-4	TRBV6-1	CASSEGQGFNEKLFF	TGTGCCAGCAGTGAAGGACAGGGGTTTAATGAAAAACTGTTTTTT
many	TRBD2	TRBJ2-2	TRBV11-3	CASSLGLAENTGELFF	TGTGCCAGCAGTTTGGGACTAGCGGAAAACACCGGGGAGCTGTTTTTT
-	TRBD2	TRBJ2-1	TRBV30	CAWLGLAERDEQFF	TGTGCCTGGCTGGGACTAGCGGAGCGGGATGAGCAGTTCTTC
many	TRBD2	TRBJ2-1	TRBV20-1	CSARAGTSGFEQFF	TGCAGTGCTAGAGCCGGGACTAGCGGATTTGAGCAGTTCTTC
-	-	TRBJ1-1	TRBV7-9	CASVHRGNTEAFF	TGTGCCAGCGTACACCGGGGGAACACTGAAGCTTTCTTT
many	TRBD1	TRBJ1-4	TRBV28	CASREGARDEKLFF	TGTGCCAGCAGGGAGGGGGCAAGGGATGAAAAACTGTTTTTT
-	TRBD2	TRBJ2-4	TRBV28	CASLGASGRWNIQYF	TGTGCCAGCCTTGGGGCTAGCGGGAGATGGAACATTCAGTACTTC
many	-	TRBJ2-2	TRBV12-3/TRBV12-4	CASSLVLAHTGELFF	TGTGCCAGCAGTTTAGTGCTAGCCCACACCGGGGAGCTGTTTTTT
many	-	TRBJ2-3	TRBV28	CASSPAGPDTQYF	TGTGCCAGCAGTCCTGCAGGGCCAGATACGCAGTATTTT
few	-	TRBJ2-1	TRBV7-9	CASSSHGGAEFF	TGTGCCAGCAGCTCTCATGGTGGCGCTGAGTTCTTC
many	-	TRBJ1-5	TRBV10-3	CAISEEGRYSNQPQHF	TGTGCCATCAGTGAGGAGGGACGATATAGCAATCAGCCCCAGCATTTT
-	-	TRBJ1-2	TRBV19	CASKISGNYGYTF	TGTGCCAGTAAAATTTCCGGGAACTATGGCTACACCTTC
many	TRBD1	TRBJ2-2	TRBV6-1	CASSEDRAAGELFF	TGTGCCAGCAGCGAGGACAGGGCCGCCGGGGAGCTGTTTTTT
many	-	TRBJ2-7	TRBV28	CASSPPGKAPYEQYF	TGTGCCAGCAGTCCACCGGGCAAGGCCCCCTACGAGCAGTACTTC
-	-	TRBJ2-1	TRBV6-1	CASSESDSEGHEQFF	TGTGCCAGCAGTGAATCGGACTCAGAGGGCCATGAGCAGTTCTTC
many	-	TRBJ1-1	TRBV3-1	CASSQELTVNTEAFF	TGTGCCAGCAGCCAAGAATTGACAGTCAACACTGAAGCTTTCTTT
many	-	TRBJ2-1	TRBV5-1	CASSAIVGFMNEQFF	TGCGCCAGCAGCGCCATAGTAGGGTTTATGAATGAGCAGTTCTTC
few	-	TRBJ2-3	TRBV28	CASKGVLGTDTQYF	TGTGCCAGCAAAGGGGTTCTCGGCACAGATACGCAGTATTTT
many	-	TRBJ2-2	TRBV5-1	CASSLAAPGLDYLDTGELFF	TGCGCCAGCAGCTTAGCGGCCCCTGGACTGGACTACCTTGACACCGGGGAGCTGTTTTTT
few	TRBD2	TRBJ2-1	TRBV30	CAWSVLAGVRVEQFF	TGTGCCTGGAGTGTTCTAGCGGGAGTAAGGGTTGAGCAGTTCTTC
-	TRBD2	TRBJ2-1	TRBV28	CASIGGLAGAGQFF	TGTGCCAGCATAGGGGGGCTAGCGGGAGCAGGGCAGTTCTTC
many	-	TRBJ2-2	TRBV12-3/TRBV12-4	CASSSREGNRELFF	TGTGCCAGCAGTTCCCGGGAAGGAAACAGGGAGCTGTTTTTT
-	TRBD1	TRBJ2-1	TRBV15	CATRTGSNEQFF	TGTGCCACCAGGACAGGGAGCAATGAGCAGTTCTTC
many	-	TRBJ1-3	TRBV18	CASSSGGGSGNTIYF	TGTGCCAGCTCGTCCGGCGGGGGATCTGGAAACACCATATATTTT